Given below is one T cell receptor beta chain in context. Profiled with immunoSEQ multiplex PCR; TCRdb holds only in-frame clones, not every one. Here the sample spans roughly 150,000 clones, 80% to 90% being singletons. Germline V gene sequence: CDR1 SGHTA, CDR2 FQGNSA. V shed 0 bases and J shed 6 bases, with 14 bases lying between them. This CDR3 region has 15 residues. The data were obtained in a study of blood T cell repertoires in COVID-19. About the study: Sources were T cells, B-cell-depleted T cells, or PBMCs; the material itself was cDNA or gDNA.

Sequencing input: peripheral blood. The sequence came from a woman between 70 and 85 years old with acute or convalescent COVID-19. The gene calls are TRBV7-2 and TRBJ2-5; possible D gene TRBD2, 6 bases. CDR3 sequence (DNA): TGTGCCAGCAGCTTAGCGGGGGGACTCGGTCAGACCCAGTACTTC. Translation: CASSLAGGLGQTQYF.